This T cell receptor beta chain was captured in a study of Graves' ophthalmopathy and Graves' hyperthyroidism. Study-level results: A model of 13 signatures distinguished ophthalmopathy from stable hyperthyroidism at under 90% sensitivity and 81.08% specificity.

Amplification of TCR beta CDR3 regions used RNA transcripts. Scientists carried out first-round RT-PCR using HTBI primers and then a second-round multiplex PCR. TCRdb redid the calling of the multiplex PCR reads with MiXCR, one entry per CDR3 protein. The sample includes under 350,000 distinct CDR3 sequences, roughly 16% of them seen just once. The germline CDR1 and CDR2 sequences are GTSNPN and SVGIG (reference sequence). The CDR3 spans 12 residues. Trimming at V came to 2 bases and at J to 5 bases, leaving 2 bases not matched to a gene. This clonotype has ten or more counts. The antigen remains unidentified.

The receptor was derived from an adult man with Graves' ophthalmopathy. The V and J genes are TRBV30 and TRBJ1-1; 7 bases match TRBD1. Source material: peripheral blood. The CDR3 DNA is TGTGCCTGGAGTAGGGGGCGGACTGAAGCTTTCTTT. This encodes CAWSRGRTEAFF.